A selection of T cell receptor beta chains follows, all from one sample in a study of blood T cell repertoires in COVID-19. Using immunoSEQ multiplex PCR, the repertoire was profiled, and TCRdb retains in-frame clones only, with some absent. The repertoire holds about 210,000 clones, with more than 70% as singletons. Sequencing was performed on peripheral blood. The receptors here all came from a man in his fifties with active or convalescent COVID-19. CDR3s include the opening cysteine and the closing phenylalanine or tryptophan. D genes are given only for firm matches. Clone size appears in some rows only: once, few, many, or a class for an expanded clone.

V	size	D	J	DNA	CDR3
TRBV7-8	-	-	TRBJ2-7	TGTGCCAGCAGTCCACAGCTACCCCGACCGTACGAGCAGTACTTC	CASSPQLPRPYEQYF
TRBV10-3	-	-	TRBJ2-3	TGTGCCATCAGTGAGTCTTCTGGCACAGATACGCAGTATTTT	CAISESSGTDTQYF
TRBV5-5	-	TRBD1	TRBJ1-2	TGTGCCAGCAGCTTGGGGACAGGCTTCGGCTACACCTTC	CASSLGTGFGYTF
TRBV29-1	-	-	TRBJ2-3	TGCAGCGTTGTTGAGGGCGCAGATACGCAGTATTTT	CSVVEGADTQYF
TRBV30	few	-	TRBJ2-2	TGTGCCTGGTGTGGCAGAAACACCGGGGAGCTGTTTTTT	CAWCGRNTGELFF
TRBV18	few	TRBD1	TRBJ2-2	TGTGCCAGCTCACTAAGCTCCGGGACAGGTGTGAAGCTGTTTTTT	CASSLSSGTGVKLFF
TRBV12-3/TRBV12-4	-	-	TRBJ1-1	TGTGCCAGCAGTCTAACAGCCCCTGAAGCTTTCTTT	CASSLTAPEAFF
TRBV4-1	-	TRBD1	TRBJ1-2	TGCGCCAGCAGCGTAAGGGACAGGGGTGGCTACACCTTC	CASSVRDRGGYTF
TRBV5-1	few	-	TRBJ2-7	TGCGCCAGCAGCTTGATGAGAACCGGGACACACTCCTACGAGCAGTACTTC	CASSLMRTGTHSYEQYF
TRBV21-1	-	-	TRBJ1-1	TGTGCCAGCAGCAAAGTCATGGCCCCGGGGTTTCTAGAAGCTTTCTTT	CASSKVMAPGFLEAFF
TRBV5-1	-	-	TRBJ1-1	TGCGCCAGCAGCTTGGGGGGCAGGGTTACAGCGATCACTGAAGCTTTCTTT	CASSLGGRVTAITEAFF
TRBV28	once	-	TRBJ2-7	TGTGCCAGCAGTTTACCCGGAGCCTACGAGCAGTACTTC	CASSLPGAYEQYF
TRBV27	-	TRBD2	TRBJ2-3	TGTGCCAGCAGTCTGACTAAGCGGGGCAGATTCACAGATACGCAGTATTTT	CASSLTKRGRFTDTQYF
TRBV29-1	-	-	TRBJ2-1	TGCAGCGTTGAATTGGGCGATGAGCAGTTCTTC	CSVELGDEQFF
TRBV5-1	-	TRBD1	TRBJ1-2	TGCGCCAGCAGCTACGGGACAGGGGGCGGCGACTATGGCTACACCTTC	CASSYGTGGGDYGYTF
TRBV6-5	-	TRBD1	TRBJ2-7	TGTGCCAGCAGTTACTCGAACAGGGGGTCCTACGAGCAGTACTTC	CASSYSNRGSYEQYF
TRBV6-6	-	TRBD2	TRBJ2-1	TGTGCCAGCTCGAACGAACTCGGGGGGGCCATGAATGAGCAGTTCTTC	CASSNELGGAMNEQFF
TRBV7-9	few	TRBD2	TRBJ2-5	TGTGCCAGCAGCGGTCGGGGACTACCACAAGAGACCCAGTACTTC	CASSGRGLPQETQYF
TRBV27	-	TRBD1	TRBJ1-5	TGTGCCAGCAGTAGACAGGGTGGCAATCAGCCCCAGCATTTT	CASSRQGGNQPQHF
TRBV5-4	once	TRBD2	TRBJ2-5	TGTGCCAGCAGCTACCGTAGCGGGGGGGAGGAGACCCAGTACTTC	CASSYRSGGEETQYF
TRBV27	-	TRBD2	TRBJ2-5	TGTGCCAGCAAACGACTAGCGGGAGCTGGAGAGACCCAGTACTTC	CASKRLAGAGETQYF
TRBV6-2/TRBV6-3	few	TRBD2	TRBJ2-7	TGTGCCAGCAGTCTTACGCGGCTAGCGGGGGCCGTAGACTTC	CASSLTRLAGAVDF
TRBV5-8	-	-	TRBJ2-7	TGTGCCAGCAGCTTGACGGACACCTACGAGCAGTACTTC	CASSLTDTYEQYF
TRBV7-6	many	-	TRBJ1-2	TGTGCCAGCAGCTTAGTAGTGTCAAGTTTGGATGGCTACACCTTC	CASSLVVSSLDGYTF
TRBV7-8	-	TRBD2	TRBJ2-7	TGTGCCAGCAGCTTAGGGCTAGCGGGAGGTCGAGGGTACGAGCAGTACTTC	CASSLGLAGGRGYEQYF
TRBV7-9	-	TRBD2	TRBJ2-6	TGTGCCAGCAGCTTAGTGCTAGCGGGAAGAAGAACTGGGGCCAACGTCCTGACTTTC	CASSLVLAGRRTGANVLTF
TRBV5-4	once	-	TRBJ1-1	TGTGCCAGCAGCCCGATACAGGGAATAGACACTGAAGCTTTCTTT	CASSPIQGIDTEAFF
TRBV19	-	TRBD2	TRBJ2-1	TGTGCCAGTAGGCAAGCGGGAATACAAAACAATGAGCAGTTCTTC	CASRQAGIQNNEQFF
TRBV25-1	-	-	TRBJ2-3	TGTGCCAGCAGTGGGGCCCTGGCGGGGACTAGCACAGATACGCAGTATTTT	CASSGALAGTSTDTQYF
TRBV18	-	-	TRBJ2-7	TGTGCCAGCTCACCACCTGGGGGCCGCATCTACGAGCAGTACTTC	CASSPPGGRIYEQYF
TRBV6-5	-	-	TRBJ1-1	TGTGCCACAGGACATAACCAAGACACTGAAGCTTTCTTT	CATGHNQDTEAFF
TRBV29-1	few	-	TRBJ1-2	TGCAGCGTTGGATCGGGGGGTTATGGCTACACCTTC	CSVGSGGYGYTF
TRBV11-2	-	-	TRBJ2-7	TGTGCCACGGGGCAGGGGCAATACGAGCAGTACTTC	CATGQGQYEQYF
TRBV5-4	few	TRBD2	TRBJ2-1	TGTGCCAGCAGCTTGTCTCCGACTAGCGGGAGTGGTGTTGATGAGCAGTTCTTC	CASSLSPTSGSGVDEQFF
TRBV28	once	-	TRBJ1-2	TGTGCCAGCCTTTTGCCCGGGGGGTCGGGAGGCTACACCTTC	CASLLPGGSGGYTF
TRBV4-2	-	TRBD1	TRBJ1-3	TGTGCCAGCAGGTACAGGGGACAGGGCTCTGGAAACACCATATATTTT	CASRYRGQGSGNTIYF
TRBV5-1	-	-	TRBJ2-5	TGCGCCAGCAGCTTGGCCAGTCAGGTCGGAGAGACCCAGTACTTC	CASSLASQVGETQYF
TRBV5-1	once	-	TRBJ1-2	TGCGCCAGCAGAGACAGGTGGGGAGACGTTGGCTACACCTTC	CASRDRWGDVGYTF
TRBV4-3	-	TRBD1	TRBJ1-1	TGCGCCAGCAGCCAAGAAGGGGCTGGGACAGGAAACACTGAAGCTTTCTTT	CASSQEGAGTGNTEAFF
TRBV28	few	TRBD2	TRBJ2-3	TGTGCCAGCAACCCACTAGCGGCCCGCACAGATACGCAGTATTTT	CASNPLAARTDTQYF
TRBV3-1/TRBV3-2	few	-	TRBJ2-1	TGTGCCAGCAGCGGGACTGTCGAGCAGTTCTTC	CASSGTVEQFF
TRBV7-2	-	TRBD1	TRBJ2-1	TGTGCCAGCAGCTTAGCACGGGACAGGCAGTTCTTC	CASSLARDRQFF
TRBV6-6	once	-	TRBJ1-5	TGTGCCAGCAGCGTTGACAGAAGCAATCAGCCCCAGCATTTT	CASSVDRSNQPQHF